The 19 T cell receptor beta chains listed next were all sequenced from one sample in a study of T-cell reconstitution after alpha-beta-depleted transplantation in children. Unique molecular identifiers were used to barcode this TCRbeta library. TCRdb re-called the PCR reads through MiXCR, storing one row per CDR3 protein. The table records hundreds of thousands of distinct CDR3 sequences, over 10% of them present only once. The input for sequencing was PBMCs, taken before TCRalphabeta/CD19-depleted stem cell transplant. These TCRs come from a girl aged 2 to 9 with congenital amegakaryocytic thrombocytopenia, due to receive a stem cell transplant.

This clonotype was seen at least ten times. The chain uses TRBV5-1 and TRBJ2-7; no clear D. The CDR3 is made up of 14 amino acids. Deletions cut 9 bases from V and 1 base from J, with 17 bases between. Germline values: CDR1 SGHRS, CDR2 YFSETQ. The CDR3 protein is CATGRAAPSYEQYF. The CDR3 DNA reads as TGCGCCACCGGTAGGGCGGCCCCTTCCTACGAGCAGTACTTC.

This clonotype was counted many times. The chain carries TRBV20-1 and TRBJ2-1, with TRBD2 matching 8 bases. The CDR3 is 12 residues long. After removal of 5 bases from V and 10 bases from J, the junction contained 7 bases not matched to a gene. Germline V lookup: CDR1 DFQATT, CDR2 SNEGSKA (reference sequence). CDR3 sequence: CSAPRTSREQFF. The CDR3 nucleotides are TGCAGTGCTCCGCGGACTAGCCGCGAGCAGTTCTTC.

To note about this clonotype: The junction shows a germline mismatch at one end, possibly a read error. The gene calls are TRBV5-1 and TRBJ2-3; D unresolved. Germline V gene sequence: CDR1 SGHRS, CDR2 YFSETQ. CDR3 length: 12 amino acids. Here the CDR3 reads CASSLGSDTPYF. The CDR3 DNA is TGCGCCAGTTCGCTCGGCTCAGATACGCCGTATTTT.

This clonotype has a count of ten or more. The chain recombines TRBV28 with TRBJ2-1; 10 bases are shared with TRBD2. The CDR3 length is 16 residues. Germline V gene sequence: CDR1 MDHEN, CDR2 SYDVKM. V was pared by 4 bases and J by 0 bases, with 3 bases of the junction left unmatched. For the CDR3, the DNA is TGTGCCAGCAGTTCCTTAGCGGGGGGCTCCTACAATGAGCAGTTCTTC. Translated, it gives CASSSLAGGSYNEQFF.

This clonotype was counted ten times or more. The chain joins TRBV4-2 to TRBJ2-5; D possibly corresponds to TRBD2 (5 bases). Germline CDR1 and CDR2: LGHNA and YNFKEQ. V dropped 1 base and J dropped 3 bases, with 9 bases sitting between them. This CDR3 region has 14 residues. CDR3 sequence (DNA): TGTGCCAGCAGCCAAGTCGGGCGGGAAGAGACCCAGTACTTC. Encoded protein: CASSQVGREETQYF.

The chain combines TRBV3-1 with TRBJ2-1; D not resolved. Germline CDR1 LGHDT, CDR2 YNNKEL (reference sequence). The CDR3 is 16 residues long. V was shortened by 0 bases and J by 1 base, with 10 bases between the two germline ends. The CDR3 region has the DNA TGTGCCAGCAGCCAAGAGTCAGTCAGGTCCTACAATGAGCAGTTCTTC. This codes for CASSQESVRSYNEQFF.

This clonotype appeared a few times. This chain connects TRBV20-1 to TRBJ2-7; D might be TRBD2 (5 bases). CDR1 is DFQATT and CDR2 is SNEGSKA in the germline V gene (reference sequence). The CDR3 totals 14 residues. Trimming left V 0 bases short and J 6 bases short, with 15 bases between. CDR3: CSARDAGGPGEQYF. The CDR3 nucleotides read TGCAGTGCTAGAGATGCAGGAGGCCCAGGCGAGCAGTACTTC.

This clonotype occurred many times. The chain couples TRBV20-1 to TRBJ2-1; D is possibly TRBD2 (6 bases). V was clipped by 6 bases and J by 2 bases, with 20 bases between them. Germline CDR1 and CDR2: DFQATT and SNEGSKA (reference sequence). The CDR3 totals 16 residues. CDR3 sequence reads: CSARLASSATYNEQFF. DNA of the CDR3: TGCAGTGCCCGTCTGGCTTCTAGCGCAACCTACAATGAGCAGTTCTTC.

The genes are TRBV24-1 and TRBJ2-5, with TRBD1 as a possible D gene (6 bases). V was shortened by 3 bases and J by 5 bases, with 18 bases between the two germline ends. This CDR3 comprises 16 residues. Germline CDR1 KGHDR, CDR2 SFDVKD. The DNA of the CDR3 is TGTGCCACCAGTGATACGACAGGAGACATTCTTGAGACCCAGTACTTC. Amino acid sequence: CATSDTTGDILETQYF.

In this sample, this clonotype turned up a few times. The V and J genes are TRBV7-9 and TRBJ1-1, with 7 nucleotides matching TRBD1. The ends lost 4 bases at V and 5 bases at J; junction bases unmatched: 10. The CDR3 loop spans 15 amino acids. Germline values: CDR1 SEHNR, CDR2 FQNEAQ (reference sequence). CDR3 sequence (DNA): TGTGCCAGCAGCTCCGAGACAGGGTGGGGGACTGAAGCTTTCTTT. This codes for CASSSETGWGTEAFF.

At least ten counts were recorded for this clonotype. The CDR3 DNA is TGTGCCAGCAGCCGTTTCAGCGAGGACATAGACTACGAGCAGTACTTC. Translation: CASSRFSEDIDYEQYF. V gene TRBV11-2 combines with J gene TRBJ2-7, with D maybe TRBD1 (5 bases). CDR3 length: 16 residues. Trimming pared 5 bases from V and 3 bases from J, leaving 20 bases between. Germline V gene lookup returns CDR1 SGHAT and CDR2 FQNNGV.

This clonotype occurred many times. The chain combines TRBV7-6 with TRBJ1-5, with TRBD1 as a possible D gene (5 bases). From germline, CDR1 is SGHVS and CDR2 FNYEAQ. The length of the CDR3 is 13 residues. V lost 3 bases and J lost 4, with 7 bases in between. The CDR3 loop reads CASSFAGNQPQHF. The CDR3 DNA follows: TGTGCCAGCAGCTTCGCAGGGAATCAGCCCCAGCATTTT.

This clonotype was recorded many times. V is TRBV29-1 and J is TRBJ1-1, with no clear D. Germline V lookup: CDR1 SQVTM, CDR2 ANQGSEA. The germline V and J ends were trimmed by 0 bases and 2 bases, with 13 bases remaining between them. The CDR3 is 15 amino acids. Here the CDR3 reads CSVEDRGSFNTEAFF. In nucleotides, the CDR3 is TGCAGCGTTGAAGATCGCGGGTCCTTTAACACTGAAGCTTTCTTT.

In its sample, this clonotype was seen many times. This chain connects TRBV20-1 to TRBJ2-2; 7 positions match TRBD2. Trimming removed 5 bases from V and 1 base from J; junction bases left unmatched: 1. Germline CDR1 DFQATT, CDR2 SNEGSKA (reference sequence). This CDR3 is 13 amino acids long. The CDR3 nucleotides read TGCAGTGCTCAGCGGGGGAACACCGGGGAGCTGTTTTTT. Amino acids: CSAQRGNTGELFF.

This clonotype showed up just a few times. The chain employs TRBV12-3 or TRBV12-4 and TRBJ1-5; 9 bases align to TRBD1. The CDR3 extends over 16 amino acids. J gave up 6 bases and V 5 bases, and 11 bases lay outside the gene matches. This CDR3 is CASSLSGQGGGQPQHF. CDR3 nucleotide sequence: TGTGCCAGCAGTCTCTCGGGACAGGGAGGCGGTCAGCCCCAGCATTTT.

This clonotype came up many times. CDR3 amino acids: CASSQDRETSGYNEQFF. DNA of the CDR3: TGCGCCAGCAGCCAAGACCGCGAGACTAGCGGGTACAATGAGCAGTTCTTC. This sequence joins TRBV4-1 and TRBJ2-1, with 10 bases aligning to TRBD2. Germline V gene data show CDR1 as MGHRA and CDR2 as YSYEKL. V was pared by 0 bases and J by 4 bases, with 6 bases of the junction left unmatched. The length of the CDR3 is 17 residues.

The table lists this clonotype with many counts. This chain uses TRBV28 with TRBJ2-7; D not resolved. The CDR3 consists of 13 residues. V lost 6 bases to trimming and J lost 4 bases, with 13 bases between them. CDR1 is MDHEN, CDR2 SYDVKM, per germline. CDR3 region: CASSSVRAYEQYF. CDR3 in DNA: TGTGCCAGCAGCAGCGTTAGGGCGTACGAGCAGTACTTC.

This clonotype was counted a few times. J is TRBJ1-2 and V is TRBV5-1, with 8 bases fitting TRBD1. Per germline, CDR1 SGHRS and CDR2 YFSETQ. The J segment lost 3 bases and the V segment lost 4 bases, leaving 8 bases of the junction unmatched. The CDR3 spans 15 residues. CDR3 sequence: CASSPTGTGDYGYTF. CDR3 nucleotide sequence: TGCGCCAGCAGCCCCACCGGGACAGGAGACTATGGCTACACCTTC.

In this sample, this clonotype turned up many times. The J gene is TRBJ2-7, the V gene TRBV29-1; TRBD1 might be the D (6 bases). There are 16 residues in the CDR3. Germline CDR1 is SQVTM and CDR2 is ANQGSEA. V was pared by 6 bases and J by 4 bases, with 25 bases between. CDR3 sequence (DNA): TGCAGCGTCGCCAGGGGTGGAGCCCTGTTTCGATACGAGCAGTACTTC. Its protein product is CSVARGGALFRYEQYF.